The entry that follows covers one T cell receptor beta chain sequence. Using immunoSEQ multiplex PCR, the repertoire was profiled, and TCRdb retains in-frame clones only, with some absent. The sample carries some 270,000 clones, about 85% recorded once. The sample belongs to a study of blood T cell repertoires in COVID-19. V lost 3 bases, J lost 5 bases, and 7 bases stayed unmatched. This CDR3 region has 15 residues. CDR1 and CDR2 from the germline V gene are KGHSH and LQKENI. Sequenced material: PBMCs or T cells enriched from blood (not recorded which). This sequence was found in a woman aged 45-65 years who had been exposed to COVID-19. The chain recombines TRBV18 with TRBJ2-3; 8 nucleotides line up with TRBD1. The CDR3 loop reads CASSPAGTGRDTQYF. In DNA form, the CDR3 reads TGTGCCAGCTCACCGGCCGGGACAGGAAGAGATACGCAGTATTTT.